Reported below is one TCR beta chain. Antigen: not known. These data belong to a study of cytomegalovirus exposure and HLA in healthy donors. Study results and limitations: A few of the chains that were CMV-associated were confirmed in vitro to be specific for CMV antigens. Overall, approximately 150 TCR beta chains were annotated as cytomegalovirus-associated.

Profiled with immunoSEQ multiplex PCR; TCRdb holds only in-frame clones, not every one. The sample holds some 170,000 clones, approximately 86% seen once. Germline V CDR1 and CDR2: MDHEN, SYDVKM. Between the trimmed V and J ends, which lost 6 bases and 6 bases, there was a span of 18 bases. This CDR3 is built from 14 residues. The chain couples TRBV28 to TRBJ2-7; tentatively, D is TRBD1 (8 bases). Sequencing was carried out using PBMCs. This clonotype was sampled from a man aged 18-30 years in good health and CMV-seropositive. The CDR3 protein is CASSRGQGGLEQYF. DNA of the CDR3: TGTGCCAGCAGCCGTGGACAGGGAGGGCTCGAGCAGTACTTC.